Described below is a single T cell receptor (beta chain) sequence and its context. Its antigen is not known. Clones were sequenced by immunoSEQ multiplex PCR, and TCRdb holds only the in-frame ones, with some missing. The sample has about 50,000 clones, roughly 78% seen once. This specimen comes from a study of early stage breast cancer tumors. Study-wide points: Tumors had approximately 2.5-fold higher T cell density and higher clonality than adjacent normal breast tissue.

The CDR3 has 15 amino acids. CDR1 and CDR2 (germline): MNHNS, SASEGT. The V and J ends lost 3 bases and 6 bases respectively, with 16 bases between them. J is TRBJ2-3 and V is TRBV6-1; the D is unclear. The sequence came from a person aged 35-55 years with breast cancer. The sequencing input was blood. CDR3 bases: TGTGCCAGCAGTGACGCAGTTCCCCAGCGTGATACGCAGTATTTT. It yields the protein CASSDAVPQRDTQYF.